This TCR beta chain was documented in a study of cytomegalovirus exposure and HLA in healthy donors. About the study: Of 350 to 400 genotyped donors, more than 65% grouped in the Caucasian-associated ancestry cluster.

PCR employed 60 Vbeta and 13 Jbeta primers. The repertoire was sequenced with immunoSEQ multiplex PCR; TCRdb's copy has only in-frame clones and lacks some. Of over 80,000 clones in the sample, over 55% are singletons; the top ten hold 5.5% to 6%. Remarks on this clone: Its antigen remains unidentified.

Study conclusions and caveats: By a later analysis, the bulk of CMV-associated TCR beta chains appeared HLA-restricted. CMV serostatus was the sole immune exposure information available.

J gave up 2 bases and V 2 bases, and 4 bases lay outside the gene matches. The CDR3 has 15 residues. Germline-derived CDR1 and CDR2 are SGHDT and YYEEEE. Sequencing was carried out using PBMCs. The receptor's source is a boy between 10 and 17 years old in good health and CMV-seropositive. The gene calls are TRBV5-6 and TRBJ1-2, with 9 bases that match TRBD1. Written as DNA, the CDR3 is TGTGCCAGCAGCTTATGGGGACAGGGAAACTATGGCTACACCTTC. Amino acids: CASSLWGQGNYGYTF.